One and the same sample provided the 9 T cell receptor beta chains below, sequenced in a study of T cell responses to AZD1222 COVID-19 vaccine. Sequencing was performed with immunoSEQ multiplex PCR; in TCRdb, only in-frame clones are kept and a portion is missing. The sample shows tens of thousands of clones, more than 65% of them seen only once. The starting material was peripheral blood, obtained on day 0 of AZD1222 vaccination. These receptors all come from an adult in good health.

The chain couples TRBV12-1 to TRBJ2-1; TRBD2, as called in the table, went unchecked against the DNA. TRBV12-1 is a listed pseudogene. This CDR3 has 16 residues. This chain's CDR3 is CASSFALAGGENEQFF. Here the CDR3 DNA reads TGTGCCAGCAGCTTTGCGTTAGCGGGAGGGGAAAATGAGCAGTTCTTC.

The chain uses TRBV24-1 and TRBJ2-3; perhaps TRBD2 as D (6 bases). The germline V and J ends were trimmed by 4 bases and 1 base, with 14 bases remaining between them. The CDR3 sequence is 16 residues long. From germline, CDR1 is KGHDR and CDR2 SFDVKD. The CDR3 DNA reads TGTGCCACCAGTGACCAAGCGGGTACGCGCACAGATACGCAGTATTTT. Its translation is CATSDQAGTRTDTQYF.

There are a few counts of this clone. The rearrangement links TRBV29-1 to TRBJ1-1; the D is unclear. V lost 7 bases, J lost 0 bases, and 15 bases lay in between. Germline V gives CDR1 SQVTM, CDR2 ANQGSEA. The CDR3 totals 14 residues. CDR3: CSARVWGLNTEAFF. As DNA, the CDR3 is TGCAGCGCGCGGGTATGGGGATTGAACACTGAAGCTTTCTTT.

The V gene is TRBV3-1 (or the pseudogene TRBV3-2), the J gene TRBJ1-3; D gene unclear. There are 13 residues in the CDR3. The ends were cut back, 0 bases at V and 7 bases at J, with 7 bases in the middle. CDR1 and CDR2 (germline): LGHDT, YNNKEL (reference sequence). The CDR3 reads CASSQDPSNTIYF. CDR3 sequence (DNA): TGTGCCAGCAGCCAAGATCCATCCAACACCATATATTTT.

A single count supports this clone. The J gene is TRBJ2-7, the V gene TRBV5-4; 7 bases match TRBD2. Trimming at V came to 4 bases and at J to 7 bases, leaving 14 bases not matched to a gene. Germline V gene lookup returns CDR1 SGHNT and CDR2 YYREEE (reference sequence). The CDR3 runs 15 residues. CDR3 loop: CASSPGGAGSLEQYF. CDR3 bases: TGTGCCAGCAGCCCGGGGGGAGCGGGGAGCTTGGAGCAGTACTTC.

With respect to this clone: Other DNA sequences in the same sample also yield this CDR3. The chain couples TRBV3-1 (or the pseudogene TRBV3-2) to TRBJ2-5; TRBD1 might be the D (5 bases). The CDR3 spans 13 residues. With 3 bases removed from V and 3 bases from J, the gap between germline ends came to 8 bases. Germline CDR1 LGHDT, CDR2 YNNKEL (reference sequence). CDR3 sequence (DNA): TGTGCCAGCAGCCAGACAGATAAAGAGACCCAGTACTTC. Its translation: CASSQTDKETQYF.

This clone was seen more than once but under ten times. The chain recombines TRBV5-6 with TRBJ1-1; 7 bases fit TRBD1. The J segment lost 0 bases and the V segment lost 2 bases, leaving 7 bases of the junction unmatched. The germline CDR1 and CDR2 sequences are SGHDT and YYEEEE. The CDR3 has 16 residues. The CDR3 is CASSLPDRTMNTEAFF. CDR3 sequence (DNA): TGTGCCAGCAGCTTACCGGACAGGACCATGAACACTGAAGCTTTCTTT. Full variable domain (outside the CDR3, taken from reference TRBV5-6 and TRBJ1-1): DAGVTQSPTHLIKTRGQQVTLRCSPKSGHDTVSWYQQALGQGPQFIFQYYEEEERQRGNFPDRFSGHQFPNYSSELNVNALLLGDSALYLCASSLPDRTMNTEAFFGQGTRLTVV.

The chain couples TRBV6-2 or TRBV6-3 to TRBJ2-7, with unresolved D. Trimming pared 2 bases from V and 2 bases from J, leaving 16 bases between. This CDR3 has 16 residues. Germline lookup yields CDR1 MNHEY and CDR2 SVGEGT. The CDR3 protein is CASSYPPAGTAYEQYF. Here the CDR3 DNA reads TGTGCCAGCAGTTACCCTCCGGCAGGTACCGCCTACGAGCAGTACTTC.

CDR3 sequence reads: CASSFSGFTDTQYF. The CDR3 DNA is TGTGCCAGCAGTTTTAGCGGATTCACAGATACGCAGTATTTT. The chain is built from TRBV28 and TRBJ2-3, with a weak D call TRBD2 (6 bases). Trimming stripped 3 bases from V and 2 bases from J, with 9 bases between. Germline loops: CDR1 MDHEN, CDR2 SYDVKM. CDR3 length equals 14 residues.